These T cell receptor beta chains were read from a single sample in a study of blood T cell repertoires in COVID-19. Sequencing used immunoSEQ multiplex PCR; TCRdb keeps in-frame clones, though not all of them. The repertoire holds over 90,000 clones, with about four fifths as singletons. Sequenced material: peripheral blood. Every receptor here comes from a man older than 75 with COVID-19, enrolled during active disease. CDR3s include the opening cysteine and the closing phenylalanine or tryptophan. Each record gives: J gene, clone size, V gene, D gene, CDR3 DNA, CDR3 protein. D genes are given only for firm matches. A row's size may be missing; if present it is once, few, many or a size class.

J: TRBJ2-2
size: .
V: TRBV5-1
D: .
DNA: TGCGCCAGCAGCTTGGAAGGGGGTTTCGGCACCGGGGAGCTGTTTTTT
CDR3: CASSLEGGFGTGELFF

J: TRBJ1-2
size: .
V: TRBV2
D: .
DNA: TGTGCCAGCAGTGTGAACAGGGAAACAAATGGCTACACCTTC
CDR3: CASSVNRETNGYTF

J: TRBJ2-7
size: .
V: TRBV7-2
D: .
DNA: TGTGCCAGCAGCTTATCGGCGGGGGCGAGGGAGCAGTACTTC
CDR3: CASSLSAGAREQYF

J: TRBJ1-3
size: .
V: TRBV7-9
D: .
DNA: TGTGCCAGCAGCATTACCAGGGCTGCAGGAAACACCATATATTTT
CDR3: CASSITRAAGNTIYF

J: TRBJ2-2
size: once
V: TRBV9
D: TRBD1
DNA: TGTGCCAGCAACAGGGGGCCCGCGAACACCGGGGAGCTGTTTTTT
CDR3: CASNRGPANTGELFF

J: TRBJ2-7
size: few
V: TRBV4-2
D: .
DNA: TGTGCCAGCAGCCCCGGGGGACTTCAAAAGGACGAGCAGTACTTC
CDR3: CASSPGGLQKDEQYF

J: TRBJ2-7
size: .
V: TRBV12-3/TRBV12-4
D: TRBD1
DNA: TGTGCCAGCAGTCGGGACAGGGCCTACGAGCAGTACTTC
CDR3: CASSRDRAYEQYF

J: TRBJ1-5
size: .
V: TRBV20-1
D: TRBD1
DNA: TGCAGTGCTAGTGAGGGGGACAGGGGAGGCAATCAGCCCCAGCATTTT
CDR3: CSASEGDRGGNQPQHF

J: TRBJ2-5
size: .
V: TRBV11-2
D: TRBD1
DNA: TGTGCCAGCAGCTCGGTAGGGACAGGTCTAGAGACCCAGTACTTC
CDR3: CASSSVGTGLETQYF

J: TRBJ2-3
size: .
V: TRBV7-3
D: .
DNA: TGTGCCAGCAGCTTACTCCCCCCTTTAGATACGCAGTATTTT
CDR3: CASSLLPPLDTQYF

J: TRBJ2-7
size: .
V: TRBV7-8
D: TRBD1
DNA: TGTGCCAGCAGCTTAGCGACAGGGTATTCCTACGAGCAGTACTTC
CDR3: CASSLATGYSYEQYF

J: TRBJ1-1
size: .
V: TRBV7-9
D: .
DNA: TGTGCCAGCAGCTCCCTCAGGGTGGGGGGGAACACTGAAGCTTTCTTT
CDR3: CASSSLRVGGNTEAFF

J: TRBJ1-5
size: few
V: TRBV6-5
D: TRBD1
DNA: TGTGCCAGCAGGAACCACAGGGGTGGTAATCAGCCCCAGCATTTT
CDR3: CASRNHRGGNQPQHF

J: TRBJ2-1
size: .
V: TRBV7-9
D: .
DNA: TGTGCCAGCAGCTCCGCCCCAGGGATAGGCTCCTACAATGAGCAGTTCTTC
CDR3: CASSSAPGIGSYNEQFF

J: TRBJ2-1
size: .
V: TRBV5-1
D: TRBD1
DNA: TGCGCCAGCAGCTCAGGGGGCGCCTACGCCAATGAGCAGTTCTTC
CDR3: CASSSGGAYANEQFF

J: TRBJ2-2
size: .
V: TRBV7-9
D: .
DNA: TGTGCCAGCAGCTTAGGTGGGGAGCTGGAGCTGTTTTTT
CDR3: CASSLGGELELFF

J: TRBJ2-1
size: .
V: TRBV5-4
D: TRBD1
DNA: TGTGCCAGCAGCTTGAAGGGGGCAGATGAGCAGTTCTTC
CDR3: CASSLKGADEQFF

J: TRBJ1-2
size: .
V: TRBV27
D: TRBD1
DNA: TGTGCCAGCAGTCTGACAGGGAGAAACTATGGCTACACCTTC
CDR3: CASSLTGRNYGYTF

J: TRBJ2-1
size: .
V: TRBV20-1
D: TRBD1
DNA: TGCAGTGCTAGTGACCAGGGGGCTTCGTATGAGCAGTTCTTC
CDR3: CSASDQGASYEQFF

J: TRBJ1-1
size: .
V: TRBV28
D: .
DNA: TGTGCCAGCAGTCTTCGCCAGGGCAAGAACACTGAAGCTTTCTTT
CDR3: CASSLRQGKNTEAFF

J: TRBJ1-3
size: .
V: TRBV28
D: .
DNA: TGTGCCAGCAGTTTTCGGTCTGGAAACACCATATATTTT
CDR3: CASSFRSGNTIYF

J: TRBJ1-6
size: .
V: TRBV6-4
D: TRBD1
DNA: TGTGCCAGCAGTGAAGAGGGACAGGCAGGTTCACCCCTCCACTTT
CDR3: CASSEEGQAGSPLHF

J: TRBJ2-7
size: .
V: TRBV10-2
D: .
DNA: TGCGCCAGCAGTGAGTCGAGGGACGGACTATCCTACGAGCAGTACTTC
CDR3: CASSESRDGLSYEQYF

J: TRBJ2-3
size: .
V: TRBV4-1
D: TRBD2
DNA: TGCGCCAGCAGCCAAGATAGGAACGGGGGGGCAACAGATACGCAGTATTTT
CDR3: CASSQDRNGGATDTQYF

J: TRBJ2-2
size: .
V: TRBV10-3
D: .
DNA: TGTGCCATCAGTGAGTCCGGACTACCGAACACCGGGGAGCTGTTTTTT
CDR3: CAISESGLPNTGELFF

J: TRBJ2-7
size: .
V: TRBV11-2
D: TRBD2
DNA: TGTGCCAGCAGCCCCTGGACTAGCGGGAGTCGCAACGAGCAGTACTTC
CDR3: CASSPWTSGSRNEQYF